The 21 T cell receptor beta chains in this list originate from one sample, sequenced in a study of blood T cell repertoires in COVID-19. This table comes from immunoSEQ multiplex PCR, and its TCRdb copy is limited to in-frame clones, with some not included. Of 390,000 or so clones listed, 75% to 90% are singletons. Sequenced input: PBMCs or T cells enriched from blood (not recorded which). These receptors all come from a woman aged 50 to 65 who had recovered from COVID-19.

The V and J genes are TRBV6-5 and TRBJ2-5, with 8 bases aligning to TRBD2. The germline gives CDR1 MNHEY, CDR2 SVGAGI. The length of the CDR3 is 14 residues. Trimming cost V 7 bases and J 5 bases; bases outside gene matches: 9. The CDR3 region has the DNA TGTGCCAGCACCGACCCACCGGGAGGGGAGACCCAGTACTTC. The encoded protein is CASTDPPGGETQYF.

The chain is built from TRBV5-4 and TRBJ2-5; D might be TRBD1 (6 bases). Germline V gene lookup returns CDR1 SGHNT and CDR2 YYREEE (reference sequence). The CDR3 covers 13 residues. Deletions cut 4 bases from V and 1 base from J, with 8 bases between. The CDR3 bases are TGTGCCAGCAGCCCGGACAGCCAAGAGACCCAGTACTTC. Translated, it gives CASSPDSQETQYF.

This chain joins TRBV13 and TRBJ1-2; 7 bases fit TRBD1. Trimming at V came to 3 bases and at J to 1 base, leaving 5 bases not matched to a gene. The CDR3 runs to 15 residues. Germline V gene sequence: CDR1 PRHDT, CDR2 FYEKMQ (reference sequence). The CDR3 protein is CASSFTGTDNYGYTF. CDR3 nucleotides: TGTGCCAGCAGCTTTACCGGGACAGATAACTATGGCTACACCTTC.

V usage is TRBV19 and J usage is TRBJ1-2; tentative D call: TRBD1 (5 bases). Trimming took off 9 bases at V and 3 bases at J, with 17 bases between the two ends. The CDR3 spans 14 residues. Per germline, CDR1 LNHDA and CDR2 SQIVND (reference sequence). The CDR3 DNA follows: TGTGCCAGCAGGACGGATGGGGGGGACTATGGCTACACCTTC. Encoded protein: CASRTDGGDYGYTF.

V and J are TRBV9 and TRBJ2-2, with a weak D call TRBD1 (5 bases). This CDR3 is 16 amino acids long. The germline V and J ends were trimmed by 6 bases and 0 bases, with 15 bases remaining between them. Per germline, CDR1 SGDLS and CDR2 YYNGEE. The CDR3 sequence: CASTLGHRANTGELFF. CDR3 DNA: TGTGCCAGCACCCTTGGACACCGCGCGAACACCGGGGAGCTGTTTTTT.

The V gene is TRBV5-6, the J gene TRBJ2-3; possibly TRBD2 for D (7 bases). CDR1 SGHDT and CDR2 YYEEEE come from the germline V gene. The CDR3 consists of 15 residues. V was shortened by 3 bases and J by 5 bases, with 16 bases between the two germline ends. DNA for the CDR3: TGTGCCAGCAGCTGGGGGGGCCGGCGATTAGATACGCAGTATTTT. Its protein is CASSWGGRRLDTQYF.

The chain uses TRBV19 and TRBJ1-1; no firm D call. This CDR3 contains 16 residues. Deletions cut 1 base from V and 6 bases from J, with 18 bases between. CDR1 LNHDA and CDR2 SQIVND come from the germline V gene (reference sequence). CDR3 residues: CASSIGKTLRVAEAFF. The CDR3 DNA is TGTGCCAGTAGTATAGGAAAGACATTGAGAGTCGCTGAAGCTTTCTTT.

This chain joins TRBV7-9 and TRBJ1-2; TRBD1 matches at 7 bases. V was clipped by 1 base and J by 6 bases; unmatched bases: 5. CDR3 length: 14 residues. Germline values: CDR1 SEHNR, CDR2 FQNEAQ (reference sequence). The CDR3 is CASSLGSGGNGYTF. The CDR3 DNA is TGTGCCAGCAGCTTAGGGTCAGGGGGAAATGGCTACACCTTC.

The chain links TRBV7-9 to TRBJ2-5; 7 bases match TRBD1. The CDR3 runs 12 residues. V was clipped by 5 bases and J by 3 bases; unmatched bases: 0. CDR1 and CDR2 (germline): SEHNR, FQNEAQ (reference sequence). CDR3 sequence: CASSGTEETQYF. The CDR3 DNA reads as TGTGCCAGCAGCGGGACAGAAGAGACCCAGTACTTC.

This clone was detected only a few times. The chain is built from TRBV5-8 and TRBJ1-1, with 9 bases that match TRBD1. Germline V gene data show CDR1 as SGHTS and CDR2 as YDEGEE. CDR3 size: 15 residues. V trimming: 0 bases; J trimming: 2 bases; junction bases outside the gene matches: 2. This CDR3 is CASSLGTGANTEAFF. The CDR3 bases are TGTGCCAGCAGCTTGGGGACAGGGGCCAACACTGAAGCTTTCTTT. Drawing the rest from reference TRBV5-8 and TRBJ1-1, the complete variable domain is EAGVTQSPTHLIKTRGQQATLRCSPISGHTSVYWYQQALGLGLQFLLWYDEGEERNRGNFPPRFSGRQFPNYSSELNVNALELEDSALYLCASSLGTGANTEAFFGQGTRLTVV.

This clone appeared a single time. In nucleotides, the CDR3 is TGCAGCGTTGAAGATCCCTCCCTACGGTATGGCTACACCTTC. This codes for CSVEDPSLRYGYTF. This chain connects TRBV29-1 to TRBJ1-2; D uncertain. The CDR3 covers 14 residues. The V and J ends lost 0 bases and 5 bases respectively, with 13 bases between them. The germline gives CDR1 SQVTM, CDR2 ANQGSEA.

The chain has TRBV7-2 and TRBJ1-3; D gene ambiguous. V lost 1 base and J 2 bases, leaving 9 bases between the germline ends. CDR3 length: 15 amino acids. Germline-derived CDR1 and CDR2 are SGHTA and FQGNSA. CDR3 bases: TGTGCCAGCAGCTTAGGAGCGGCAACTGGAAACACCATATATTTT. Its protein product is CASSLGAATGNTIYF.

This chain connects TRBV30 to TRBJ1-4; D gene ambiguous. Germline V gene sequence: CDR1 GTSNPN, CDR2 SVGIG (reference sequence). Trimming took off 0 bases at V and 8 bases at J, with 7 bases between the two ends. The CDR3 runs 12 residues. Here the CDR3 DNA reads TGTGCCTGGAGTGTTACGGGGGAAAAACTGTTTTTT. It yields the protein CAWSVTGEKLFF.

The V gene is TRBV7-6, the J gene TRBJ2-7; 8 positions match TRBD1. Germline assignment: CDR1 SGHVS and CDR2 FNYEAQ. The junction had 5 bases not matched to a gene; V was cut back by 0 bases and J by 4 bases. The CDR3 is 15 residues long. CDR3 in amino acids: CASSLAQGAGYEQYF. DNA of the CDR3: TGTGCCAGCAGCTTAGCGCAGGGGGCAGGTTACGAGCAGTACTTC.

The chain recombines TRBV14 with TRBJ2-3, with 8 positions matching TRBD2. V trimming: 0 bases; J trimming: 2 bases; junction bases outside the gene matches: 7. Germline CDR1 is SGHDN and CDR2 is FVKESK. The CDR3 is made up of 17 amino acids. The CDR3 DNA reads TGTGCCAGCAGCCAAGATCCACTAGCGGCAAACACAGATACGCAGTATTTT. It specifies CASSQDPLAANTDTQYF.

This clone was picked up many times. The chain joins TRBV7-9 to TRBJ1-1; D possibly corresponds to TRBD1 (5 bases). Trimming took off 1 base at V and 10 bases at J, with 13 bases between the two ends. CDR1 is SEHNR and CDR2 is FQNEAQ in the germline V gene (reference sequence). This CDR3 region has 13 residues. In DNA, the CDR3 is TGTGCCAGCAGCTTAGTGGGGACTGAGCCAGCTTTCTTT. Its protein is CASSLVGTEPAFF.

This chain connects TRBV11-3 to TRBJ2-1; the D is unclear. The germline CDR1 and CDR2 sequences are SGHNT and YENEEA. Trimming took off 5 bases at V and 7 bases at J, with 6 bases between the two ends. The CDR3 consists of 11 residues. The CDR3 loop reads CASSQRNEQFF. In DNA form, the CDR3 reads TGTGCCAGCAGCCAGAGGAATGAGCAGTTCTTC.

V gene TRBV7-9 combines with J gene TRBJ1-1, with 7 nucleotides matching TRBD1. The CDR3 has 16 amino acids. Looked up from germline, CDR1 is SEHNR and CDR2 is FQNEAQ (reference sequence). Losses at the gene ends were 1 base for V and 5 bases for J; bases not matched to a gene: 10. Here the CDR3 DNA reads TGTGCCAGCAGCTTAGGAGTAGGGACAGAATGGACTGAAGCTTTCTTT. This translates into CASSLGVGTEWTEAFF.

The J gene is TRBJ2-2, the V gene TRBV5-4; 7 bases line up with TRBD1. This CDR3 has 16 residues. Germline lookup yields CDR1 SGHNT and CDR2 YYREEE (reference sequence). V lost 3 bases to trimming and J lost 4 bases; unmatched junction nucleotides: 9. For the CDR3, the DNA is TGTGCCAGCAGCTGGCGGACAGGCCGGAGCACCGGGGAGCTGTTTTTT. Translating it yields CASSWRTGRSTGELFF.

The rearrangement uses TRBV9 and TRBJ2-1, with 7 bases aligning to TRBD1. Germline trimming cut 4 bases from V and 2 bases from J; bases unmatched to any gene: 3. Germline V lookup: CDR1 SGDLS, CDR2 YYNGEE. This CDR3 comprises 14 residues. Here the CDR3 DNA reads TGTGCCAGCAGCCGACAGGGAACCTACAATGAGCAGTTCTTC. It encodes CASSRQGTYNEQFF.

The chain links TRBV25-1 to TRBJ2-6; weak D call: TRBD1 (6 bases). CDR1 and CDR2 (germline): MGHDK, SYGVNS. With 3 bases removed from V and 4 bases from J, the gap between germline ends came to 19 bases. The CDR3 has 18 amino acids. CDR3 sequence: CASSDWKAGVGGANVLTF. The CDR3 bases are TGTGCCAGCAGTGATTGGAAGGCAGGGGTCGGAGGGGCCAACGTCCTGACTTTC.